This T cell receptor beta chain appears in the sequencing data of a study of blood T cells in healthy people across ages. This clonotype was seen more than once but under ten times. The use of a sample-barcoded 5' primer and a J-beta primer mix characterized a second PCR of roughly 7 to 12 cycles. Via MiXCR, TCRdb re-called the 5' RACE reads, giving one row per CDR3 protein. The table has about 1.8 million distinct CDR3 sequences, just under 50% seen once. The germline V and J ends were trimmed by 8 bases and 5 bases, with 15 bases remaining between them. The length of the CDR3 is 13 residues. CDR1 MNHEY and CDR2 SVGEGT come from the germline V gene.

This chain connects TRBV6-2 or TRBV6-3 to TRBJ2-5; D is possibly TRBD1 (5 bases). The clonotype originates from a woman in her 40s in good health. The specimen sequenced was blood. The CDR3 region has the DNA TGTGCCAGCGGACAAGGGGTCACGGAGACCCAGTACTTC. Protein: CASGQGVTETQYF.